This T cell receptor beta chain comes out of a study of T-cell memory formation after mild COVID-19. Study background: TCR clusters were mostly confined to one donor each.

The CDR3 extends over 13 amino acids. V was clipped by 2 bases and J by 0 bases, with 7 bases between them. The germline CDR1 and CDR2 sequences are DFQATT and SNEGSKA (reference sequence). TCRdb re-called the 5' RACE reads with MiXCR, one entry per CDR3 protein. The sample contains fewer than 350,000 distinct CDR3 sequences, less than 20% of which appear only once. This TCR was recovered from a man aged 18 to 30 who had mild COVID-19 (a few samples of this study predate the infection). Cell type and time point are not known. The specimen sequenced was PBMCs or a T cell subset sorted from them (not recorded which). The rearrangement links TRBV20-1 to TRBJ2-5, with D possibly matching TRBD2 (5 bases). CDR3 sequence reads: CSARQDYQETQYF. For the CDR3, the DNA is TGCAGTGCTAGACAGGACTACCAAGAGACCCAGTACTTC.